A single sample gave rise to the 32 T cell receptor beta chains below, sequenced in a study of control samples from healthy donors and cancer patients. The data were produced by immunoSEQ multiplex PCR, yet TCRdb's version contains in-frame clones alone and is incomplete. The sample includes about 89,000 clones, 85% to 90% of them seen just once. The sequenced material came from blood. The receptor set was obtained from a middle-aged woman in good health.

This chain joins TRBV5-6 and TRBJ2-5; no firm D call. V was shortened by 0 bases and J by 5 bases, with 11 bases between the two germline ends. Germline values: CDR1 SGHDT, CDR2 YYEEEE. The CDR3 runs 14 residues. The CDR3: CASSLAGLRETQYF. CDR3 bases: TGTGCCAGCAGCTTGGCCGGGCTACGGGAGACCCAGTACTTC.

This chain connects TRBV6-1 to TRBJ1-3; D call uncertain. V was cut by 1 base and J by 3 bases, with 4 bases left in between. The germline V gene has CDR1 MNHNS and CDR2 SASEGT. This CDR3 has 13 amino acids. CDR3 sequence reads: CASSEVLGNTIYF. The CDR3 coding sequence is TGTGCCAGCAGTGAAGTTCTTGGAAACACCATATATTTT.

The CDR3 DNA is TGTGCCAGCAGAGACGGGACGTGGGGTGAAAAACTGTTTTTT. Protein sequence: CASRDGTWGEKLFF. This chain joins TRBV2 and TRBJ1-4; TRBD1 might be the D (5 bases). Trimming took 6 bases from V and 7 from J, leaving 15 bases between them. The CDR3 has 14 amino acids. The germline V gene encodes CDR1 SNHLY and CDR2 FYNNEI.

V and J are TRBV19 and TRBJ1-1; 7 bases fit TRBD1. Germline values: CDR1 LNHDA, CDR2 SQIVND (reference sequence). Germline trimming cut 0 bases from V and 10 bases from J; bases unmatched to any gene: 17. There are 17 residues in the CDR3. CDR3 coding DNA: TGTGCCAGTAGTATAGATATCGACGCCAGGCAGGGGGTGCGAGCTTTCTTT. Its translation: CASSIDIDARQGVRAFF.

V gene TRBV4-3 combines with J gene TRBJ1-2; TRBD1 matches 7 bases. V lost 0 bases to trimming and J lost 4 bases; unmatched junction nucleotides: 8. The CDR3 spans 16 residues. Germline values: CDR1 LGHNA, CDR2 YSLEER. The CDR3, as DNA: TGCGCCAGCAGCCAAGACCATTTACAGGGGTTCTATGGCTACACCTTC. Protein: CASSQDHLQGFYGYTF.

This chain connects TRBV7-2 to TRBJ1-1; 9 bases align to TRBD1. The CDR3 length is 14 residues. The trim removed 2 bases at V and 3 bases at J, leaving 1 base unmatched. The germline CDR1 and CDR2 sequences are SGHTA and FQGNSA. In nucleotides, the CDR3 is TGTGCCAGCAGCTTAACAGGGGGCCACACTGAAGCTTTCTTT. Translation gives CASSLTGGHTEAFF.

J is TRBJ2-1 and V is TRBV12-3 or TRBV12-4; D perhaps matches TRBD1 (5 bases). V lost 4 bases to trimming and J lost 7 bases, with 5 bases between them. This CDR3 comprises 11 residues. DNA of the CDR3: TGTGCCAGCAGTTCAGGGAATGAGCAGTTCTTC. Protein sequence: CASSSGNEQFF.

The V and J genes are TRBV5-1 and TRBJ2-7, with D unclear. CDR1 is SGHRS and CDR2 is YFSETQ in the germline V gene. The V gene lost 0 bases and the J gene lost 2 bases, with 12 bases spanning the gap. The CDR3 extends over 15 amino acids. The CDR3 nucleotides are TGCGCCAGCAGCTTGGCCACTACAGCCACCTACGAGCAGTACTTC. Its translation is CASSLATTATYEQYF.

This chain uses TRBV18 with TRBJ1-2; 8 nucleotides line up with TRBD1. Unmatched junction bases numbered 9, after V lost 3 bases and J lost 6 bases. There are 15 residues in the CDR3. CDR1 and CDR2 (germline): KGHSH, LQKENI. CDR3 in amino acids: CASSPQRQGNDGYTF. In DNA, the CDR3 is TGTGCCAGCTCACCCCAGAGACAGGGGAATGATGGCTACACCTTC.

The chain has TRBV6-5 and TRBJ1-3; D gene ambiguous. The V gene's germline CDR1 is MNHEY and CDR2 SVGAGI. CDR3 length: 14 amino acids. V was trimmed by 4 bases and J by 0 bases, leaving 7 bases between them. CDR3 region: CASSLVLSGNTIYF. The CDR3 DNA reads TGTGCCAGCAGTTTAGTGCTCTCTGGAAACACCATATATTTT.

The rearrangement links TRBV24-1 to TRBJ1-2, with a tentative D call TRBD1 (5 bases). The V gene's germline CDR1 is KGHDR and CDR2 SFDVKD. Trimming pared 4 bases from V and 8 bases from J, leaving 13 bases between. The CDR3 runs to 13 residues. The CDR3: CATSEGPLEGYTF. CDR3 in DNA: TGTGCCACCAGTGAGGGACCCTTGGAGGGCTACACCTTC.

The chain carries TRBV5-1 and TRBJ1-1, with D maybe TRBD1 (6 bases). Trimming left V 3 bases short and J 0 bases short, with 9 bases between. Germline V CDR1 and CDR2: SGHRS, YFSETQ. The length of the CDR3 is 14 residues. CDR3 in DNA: TGCGCCAGCAGCTCGGACAGCATGAACACTGAAGCTTTCTTT. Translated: CASSSDSMNTEAFF.

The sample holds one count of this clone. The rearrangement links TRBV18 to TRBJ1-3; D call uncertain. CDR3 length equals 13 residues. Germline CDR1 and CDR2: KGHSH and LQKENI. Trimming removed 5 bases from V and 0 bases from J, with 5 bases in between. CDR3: CASSRDSGNTIYF. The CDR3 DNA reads TGTGCCAGCTCAAGAGACTCTGGAAACACCATATATTTT.

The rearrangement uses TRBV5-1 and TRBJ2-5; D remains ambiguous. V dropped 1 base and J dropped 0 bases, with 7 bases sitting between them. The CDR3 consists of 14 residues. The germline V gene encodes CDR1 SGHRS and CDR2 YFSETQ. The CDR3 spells CASSLFSNQETQYF. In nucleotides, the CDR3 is TGCGCCAGCAGCTTGTTCAGTAACCAAGAGACCCAGTACTTC.

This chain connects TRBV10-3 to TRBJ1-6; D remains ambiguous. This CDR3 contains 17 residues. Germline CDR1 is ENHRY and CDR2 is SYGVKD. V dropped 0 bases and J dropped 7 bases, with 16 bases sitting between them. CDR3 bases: TGTGCCATCAGTGAGTCGATGGAGGGCCGGAGGAATTCACCCCTCCACTTT. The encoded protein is CAISESMEGRRNSPLHF.

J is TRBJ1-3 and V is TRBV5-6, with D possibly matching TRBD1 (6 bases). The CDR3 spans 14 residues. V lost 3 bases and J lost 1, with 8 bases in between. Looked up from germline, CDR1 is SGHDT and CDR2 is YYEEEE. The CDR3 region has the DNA TGTGCCAGCAGCTCAGGACAGTCTGGAAACACCATATATTTT. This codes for CASSSGQSGNTIYF.

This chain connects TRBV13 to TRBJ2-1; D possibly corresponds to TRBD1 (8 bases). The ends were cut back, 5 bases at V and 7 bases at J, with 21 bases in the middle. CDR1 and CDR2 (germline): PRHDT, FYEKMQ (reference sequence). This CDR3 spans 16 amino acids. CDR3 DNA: TGTGCCAGCAGCCGGGGAGGGCAGGGGGCTTTAAATGAGCAGTTCTTC. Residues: CASSRGGQGALNEQFF.

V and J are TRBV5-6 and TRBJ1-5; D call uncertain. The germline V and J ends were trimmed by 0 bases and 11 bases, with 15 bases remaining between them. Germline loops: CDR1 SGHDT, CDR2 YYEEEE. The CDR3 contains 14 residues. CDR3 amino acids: CASSLGVYAGAQHF. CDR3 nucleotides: TGTGCCAGCAGCTTGGGTGTCTATGCCGGGGCCCAGCATTTT. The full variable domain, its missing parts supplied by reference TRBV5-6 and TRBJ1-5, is DAGVTQSPTHLIKTRGQQVTLRCSPKSGHDTVSWYQQALGQGPQFIFQYYEEEERQRGNFPDRFSGHQFPNYSSELNVNALLLGDSALYLCASSLGVYAGAQHFGDGTRLSIL.

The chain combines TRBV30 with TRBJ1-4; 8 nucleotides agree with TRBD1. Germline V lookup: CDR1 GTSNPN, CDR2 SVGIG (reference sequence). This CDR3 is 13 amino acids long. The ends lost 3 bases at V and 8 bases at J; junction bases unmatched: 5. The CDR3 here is CAWRDRVTEKLFF. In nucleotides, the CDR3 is TGTGCCTGGAGGGACAGGGTGACCGAAAAACTGTTTTTT.

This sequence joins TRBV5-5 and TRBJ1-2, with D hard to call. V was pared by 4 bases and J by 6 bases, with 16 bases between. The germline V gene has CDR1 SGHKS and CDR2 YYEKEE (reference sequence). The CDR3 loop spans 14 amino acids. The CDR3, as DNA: TGTGCCAGCAGCCTCGGGTGGGTTTCGGATGGCTACACCTTC. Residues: CASSLGWVSDGYTF.

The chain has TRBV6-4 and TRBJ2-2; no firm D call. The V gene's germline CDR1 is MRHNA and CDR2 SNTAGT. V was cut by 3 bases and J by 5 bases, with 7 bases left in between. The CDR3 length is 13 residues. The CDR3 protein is CASSEKETGELFF. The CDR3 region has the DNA TGTGCCAGCAGTGAGAAGGAAACCGGGGAGCTGTTTTTT.

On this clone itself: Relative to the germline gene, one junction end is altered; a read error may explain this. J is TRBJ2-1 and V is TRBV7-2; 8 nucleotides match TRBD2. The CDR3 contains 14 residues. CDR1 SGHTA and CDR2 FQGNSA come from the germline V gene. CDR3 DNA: TGTGCCAGCAGCCCTGGTATTAGCGGGGACCTCGCTGTCTTC. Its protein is CASSPGISGDLAVF. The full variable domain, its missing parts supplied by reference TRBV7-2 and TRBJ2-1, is GAGVSQSPSNKVTEKGKDVELRCDPISGHTALYWYRQSLGQGLEFLIYFQGNSAPDKSGLPSDRFSAERTGGSVSTLTIQRTQQEDSAVYLCASSPGISGDLAVFGPGTRLTVL.

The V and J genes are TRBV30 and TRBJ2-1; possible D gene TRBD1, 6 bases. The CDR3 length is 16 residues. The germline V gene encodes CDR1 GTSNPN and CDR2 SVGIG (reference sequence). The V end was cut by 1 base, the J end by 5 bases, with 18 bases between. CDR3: CAWSGKTGRRNNEQFF. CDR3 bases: TGTGCCTGGAGTGGAAAGACAGGTCGGAGAAACAATGAGCAGTTCTTC. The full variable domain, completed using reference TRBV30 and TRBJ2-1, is SQTIHQWPATLVQPVGSPLSLECTVEGTSNPNLYWYRQAAGRGLQLLFYSVGIGQISSEVPQNLSASRPQDRQFILSSKKLLLSDSGFYLCAWSGKTGRRNNEQFFGPGTRLTVL.

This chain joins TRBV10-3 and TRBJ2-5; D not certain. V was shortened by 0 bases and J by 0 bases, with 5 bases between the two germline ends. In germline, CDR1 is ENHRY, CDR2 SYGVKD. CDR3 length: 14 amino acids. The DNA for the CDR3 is TGTGCCATCAGTGAGTCAACAGACCAAGAGACCCAGTACTTC. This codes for CAISESTDQETQYF.

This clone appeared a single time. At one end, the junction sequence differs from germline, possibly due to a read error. The DNA for the CDR3 is TGTGCCAGCAATTACGGGACAGGGGCGGGCGAGCAGTACTTC. This codes for CASNYGTGAGEQYF. The chain has TRBV6-5 and TRBJ2-7; 10 nucleotides align to TRBD1. This CDR3 is 14 amino acids long. CDR1 MNHEY and CDR2 SVGAGI come from the germline V gene.

The CDR3 bases are TGTGCCAGTAGTAGGGGGACAGGGTTTTCCTACGAGCAGTACTTC. Residues: CASSRGTGFSYEQYF. V is TRBV19 and J is TRBJ2-7, with TRBD1 matching over 9 bases. V shed 4 bases, J shed 1 base, and the junction held 5 bases outside the gene matches. Germline CDR1 LNHDA, CDR2 SQIVND (reference sequence). The CDR3 sequence is 15 residues long.

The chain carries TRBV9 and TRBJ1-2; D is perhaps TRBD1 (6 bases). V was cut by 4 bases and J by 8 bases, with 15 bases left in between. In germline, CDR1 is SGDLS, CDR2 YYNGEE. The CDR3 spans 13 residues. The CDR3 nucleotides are TGTGCCAGCAGCCCCAGGGGCCGGAGCGGCTACACCTTC. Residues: CASSPRGRSGYTF.

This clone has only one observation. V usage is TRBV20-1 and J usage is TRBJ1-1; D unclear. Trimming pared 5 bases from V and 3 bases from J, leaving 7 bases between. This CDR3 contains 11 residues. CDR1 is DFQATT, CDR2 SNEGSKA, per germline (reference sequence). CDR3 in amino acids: CSAHFHTEAFF. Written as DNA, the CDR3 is TGCAGTGCTCATTTCCACACTGAAGCTTTCTTT.

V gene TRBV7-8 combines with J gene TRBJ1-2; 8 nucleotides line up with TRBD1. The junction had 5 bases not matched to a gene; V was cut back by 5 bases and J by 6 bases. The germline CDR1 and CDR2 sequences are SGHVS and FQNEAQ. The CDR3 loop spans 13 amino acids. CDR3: CASSPRTGHGYTF. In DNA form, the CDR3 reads TGTGCCAGCAGCCCTCGGACAGGGCATGGCTACACCTTC.

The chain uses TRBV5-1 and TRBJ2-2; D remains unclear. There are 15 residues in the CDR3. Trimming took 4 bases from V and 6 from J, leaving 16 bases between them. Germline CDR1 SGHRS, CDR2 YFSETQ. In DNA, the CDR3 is TGCGCCAGCAGCACGGACGGTGTTGGGGCCGGGGAGCTGTTTTTT. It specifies CASSTDGVGAGELFF.

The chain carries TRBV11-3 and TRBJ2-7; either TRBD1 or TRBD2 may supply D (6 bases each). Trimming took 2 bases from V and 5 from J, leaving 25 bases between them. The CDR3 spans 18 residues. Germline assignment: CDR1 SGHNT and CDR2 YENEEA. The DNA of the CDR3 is TGTGCCAGCAGCTTAAGACGCGGAGGGGGTCTGCGGGTCGACGAGCAGTACTTC. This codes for CASSLRRGGGLRVDEQYF.

The CDR3 nucleotides read TGTGCCAGCAGCCTAGACAGGGATGTTGAAGCTTTCTTT. Its translation: CASSLDRDVEAFF. V and J are TRBV7-3 and TRBJ1-1; 7 bases match TRBD1. Trimming at V came to 5 bases and at J to 7 bases, leaving 7 bases not matched to a gene. The CDR3 contains 13 residues. Germline values: CDR1 SGHTA, CDR2 FQGTGA.